What follows describes a single TCR beta chain. Its antigen is not known. This entry is derived from a study of cytomegalovirus exposure and HLA in healthy donors. Amplification used 60 Vbeta primers and 13 Jbeta primers. TCRdb keeps only in-frame clones here, not all; method: immunoSEQ multiplex PCR. The sample lists about 150,000 clones; about 80% were seen once. The length of the CDR3 is 16 residues. Losses at the gene ends were 6 bases for V and 5 bases for J; bases not matched to a gene: 11. Per germline, CDR1 MNHNY and CDR2 SVGAGI (reference sequence). Study-wide findings and caveats: Among TCR beta chains, those listed as cytomegalovirus-associated numbered approximately 150.

Despite likely unrecorded immune exposures, the donors were nominally healthy at the time of sampling. Sequenced input: PBMCs. The TCR originated in a man younger than 45 in good health and CMV-seropositive. V is TRBV6-6 and J is TRBJ1-5; 9 bases line up with TRBD1. The CDR3 protein is CASRRPGQGHDQPQHF. The CDR3 bases are TGTGCCAGCAGACGGCCGGGACAGGGACACGATCAGCCCCAGCATTTT.